Included here is one TCR beta chain sequence, with context. Its antigen is currently unknown. Trimming left V 0 bases short and J 0 bases short, with 5 bases between. The CDR3 is made up of 15 amino acids. CDR1 and CDR2 from the germline V gene are WNHNN and SYGVQD (reference sequence). Bone marrow was sampled from every patient at the time of active disease. From about 400 ng of RNA, a library with molecular barcoded alpha/delta and beta/gamma adaptors was made. TCRdb re-derived calls from the reads in MiXCR, one entry per CDR3 protein. In the table there are nearly 60,000 distinct CDR3 sequences, about 12% of which are singletons. This sample was taken from a study of read filtering for tumor transcriptome and immune sequencing. Study background: Revised staging placed eight or nine patients in R-ISS I, roughly 17 in II, over 5 in III. Per sample, TCR-region reads ranged about 4 to 11 million by IR-seq, roughly 80 to 1273 by RNA-seq.

General study points: This fraction held mixed bone marrow immune cells after CD138-negative sorting.

The clonotype was recovered from a donor aged 40 or older with multiple myeloma. The sequencing sample was made of a population of CD138-negative cells sorted from bone marrow. V and J are TRBV10-1 and TRBJ2-2; no clear D gene. CDR3 amino acids: CASSESRTNTGELFF. CDR3 DNA sequence: TGCGCCAGCAGTGAGTCCCGGACGAACACCGGGGAGCTGTTTTTT.